What follows describes a single T cell receptor (beta chain). Its matching antigen is unknown. This CDR3 comprises 14 residues. CDR1 and CDR2 from the germline V gene are SGHVS and FNYEAQ. Trimming cost V 3 bases and J 3 bases, with 10 bases left between them. The PCR was carried out with 60 Vbeta primers and 13 Jbeta primers. Sequencing used immunoSEQ multiplex PCR; TCRdb keeps in-frame clones, though not all of them. The table has 140,000 or so clones, around 85% seen once; the top ten hold less than 3%. This specimen comes from a study of cytomegalovirus exposure and HLA in healthy donors. Overall study: One earlier analysis, a look at approximately 180 million T cells, found some 110 million unique TCR beta sequences. Findings of the study overall: A prior analysis recorded that most TCR beta V segments were productive about 90% or about 30% of the time. A few chains linked to CMV were shown in vitro to be specific for CMV antigens. Using a false discovery rate of 0.05, a later analysis showed that 15,000 to 20,000 TCR beta sequences were associated with HLA alleles.

The receptor was derived from a woman between 25 and 40 years old in good health and CMV-seronegative. This chain connects TRBV7-6 to TRBJ2-3; D remains ambiguous. The sequenced sample was PBMCs. CDR3 sequence: CASSFRKLTDTQYF. The CDR3 region has the DNA TGTGCCAGCAGCTTTCGTAAGCTGACAGATACGCAGTATTTT.